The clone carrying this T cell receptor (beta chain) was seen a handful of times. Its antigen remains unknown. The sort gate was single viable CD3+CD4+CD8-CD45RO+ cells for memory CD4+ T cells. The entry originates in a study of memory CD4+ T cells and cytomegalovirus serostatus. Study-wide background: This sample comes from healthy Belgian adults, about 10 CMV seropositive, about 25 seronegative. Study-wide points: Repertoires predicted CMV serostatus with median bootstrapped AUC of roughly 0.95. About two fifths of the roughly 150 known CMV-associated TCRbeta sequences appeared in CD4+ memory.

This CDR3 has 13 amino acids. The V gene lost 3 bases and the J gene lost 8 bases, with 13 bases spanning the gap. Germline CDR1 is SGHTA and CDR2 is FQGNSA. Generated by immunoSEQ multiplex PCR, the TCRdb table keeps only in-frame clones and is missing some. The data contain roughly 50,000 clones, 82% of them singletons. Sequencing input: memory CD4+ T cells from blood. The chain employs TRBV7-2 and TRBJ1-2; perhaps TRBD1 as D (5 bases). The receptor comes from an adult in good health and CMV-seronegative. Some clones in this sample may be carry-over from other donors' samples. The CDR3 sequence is CASSFPGLVGYTF. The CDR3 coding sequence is TGTGCCAGCAGCTTCCCGGGACTCGTGGGCTACACCTTC. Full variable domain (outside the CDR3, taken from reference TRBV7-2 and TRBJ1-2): GAGVSQSPSNKVTEKGKDVELRCDPISGHTALYWYRQSLGQGLEFLIYFQGNSAPDKSGLPSDRFSAERTGGSVSTLTIQRTQQEDSAVYLCASSFPGLVGYTFGSGTRLTVV.